The present T cell receptor (beta chain) was sequenced within a study of beta chain features in type 1 diabetes. In its sample, this clone was seen a few times. The antigen is undetermined. Study observations and caveats: The study found that naive, central memory and Treg TCRB repertoires appeared more similar in patients than in healthy donors. PCR might show a preference for shorter templates, equally across patients and controls. TCRB CDR3s were moderately but significantly shorter in Type 1 diabetes patients in all four CD4+ subsets.

Trimming cost V 2 bases and J 0 bases, with 8 bases left between them. Germline CDR1 and CDR2: MNHEY and SMNVEV (reference sequence). This CDR3 region has 15 residues. There was one heparinised blood draw per donor, averaging roughly 100 mL. The authors reverse transcribed all of the isolated RNA, so sequencing captured expressed TCRB transcripts. The protocol was immunoSEQ multiplex PCR, while the TCRdb copy is restricted to in-frame clones and leaves out a portion. The sample has about 650,000 clones; about an eighth are singletons. This sequence was found in a man aged 25 to 40 with type 1 diabetes. The chain has TRBV27 and TRBJ1-5, with D tentatively TRBD1 (6 bases). The source material was naive CD4+ T cells from blood. In DNA, the CDR3 is TGTGCCAGCAGTTTAGACAGGAATAGCAATCAGCCCCAGCATTTT. It yields the protein CASSLDRNSNQPQHF.